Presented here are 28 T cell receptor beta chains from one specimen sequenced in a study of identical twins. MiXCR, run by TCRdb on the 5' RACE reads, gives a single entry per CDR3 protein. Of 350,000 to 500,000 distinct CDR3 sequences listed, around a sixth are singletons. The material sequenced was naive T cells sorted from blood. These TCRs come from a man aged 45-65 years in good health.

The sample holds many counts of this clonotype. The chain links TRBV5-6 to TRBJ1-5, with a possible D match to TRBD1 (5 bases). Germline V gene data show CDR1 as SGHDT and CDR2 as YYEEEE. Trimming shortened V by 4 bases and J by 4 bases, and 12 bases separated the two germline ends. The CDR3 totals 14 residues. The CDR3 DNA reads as TGTGCCAGCAGCCTAGGGACCTCGAATCAGCCCCAGCATTTT. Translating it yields CASSLGTSNQPQHF.

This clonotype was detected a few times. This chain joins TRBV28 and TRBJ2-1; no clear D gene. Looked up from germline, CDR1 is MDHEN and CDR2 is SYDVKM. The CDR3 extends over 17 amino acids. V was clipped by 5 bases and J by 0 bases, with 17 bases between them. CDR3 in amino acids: CASSRVSSASSYNEQFF. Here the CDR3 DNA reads TGTGCCAGCAGTCGGGTGTCGTCAGCGAGCTCCTACAATGAGCAGTTCTTC.

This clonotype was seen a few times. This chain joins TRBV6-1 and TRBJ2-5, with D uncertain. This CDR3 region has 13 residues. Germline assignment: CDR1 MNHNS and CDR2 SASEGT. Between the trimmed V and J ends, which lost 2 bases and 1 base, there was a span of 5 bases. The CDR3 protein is CASSEPGQETQYF. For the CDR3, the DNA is TGTGCCAGCAGTGAACCGGGCCAAGAGACCCAGTACTTC.

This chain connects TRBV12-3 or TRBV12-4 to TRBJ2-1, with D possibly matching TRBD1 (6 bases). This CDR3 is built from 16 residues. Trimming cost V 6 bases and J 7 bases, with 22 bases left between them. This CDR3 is CASRPITGKGENEQFF. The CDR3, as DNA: TGTGCCAGCAGACCCATTACAGGGAAAGGAGAAAATGAGCAGTTCTTC.

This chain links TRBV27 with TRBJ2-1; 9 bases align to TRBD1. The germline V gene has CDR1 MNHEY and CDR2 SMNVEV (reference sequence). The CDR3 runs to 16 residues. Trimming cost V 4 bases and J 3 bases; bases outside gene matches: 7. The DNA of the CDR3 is TGTGCCAGCAGTTCAATATCGACAGGGGGCTACAATGAGCAGTTCTTC. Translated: CASSSISTGGYNEQFF.

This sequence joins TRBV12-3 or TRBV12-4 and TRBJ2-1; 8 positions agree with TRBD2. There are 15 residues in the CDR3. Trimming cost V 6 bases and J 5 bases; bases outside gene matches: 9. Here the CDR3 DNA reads TGTGCCAGCAGCTTCAGCGGGAGCCCCCACAATGAGCAGTTCTTC. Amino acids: CASSFSGSPHNEQFF.

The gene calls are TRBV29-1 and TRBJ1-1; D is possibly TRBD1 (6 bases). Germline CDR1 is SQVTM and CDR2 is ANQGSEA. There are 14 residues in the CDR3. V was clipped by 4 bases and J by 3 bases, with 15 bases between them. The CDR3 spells CSVVLQGRDTEAFF. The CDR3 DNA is TGCAGCGTTGTATTACAGGGAAGGGACACTGAAGCTTTCTTT.

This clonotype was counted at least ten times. Here the CDR3 reads CSVYDGGSYNEQFF. Written as DNA, the CDR3 is TGCAGCGTTTATGACGGGGGGTCCTACAATGAGCAGTTCTTC. The genes are TRBV29-1 and TRBJ2-1; 7 bases are shared with TRBD2. Germline assignment: CDR1 SQVTM and CDR2 ANQGSEA. This CDR3 is built from 14 residues. V lost 5 bases to trimming and J lost 1 base; unmatched junction nucleotides: 5.

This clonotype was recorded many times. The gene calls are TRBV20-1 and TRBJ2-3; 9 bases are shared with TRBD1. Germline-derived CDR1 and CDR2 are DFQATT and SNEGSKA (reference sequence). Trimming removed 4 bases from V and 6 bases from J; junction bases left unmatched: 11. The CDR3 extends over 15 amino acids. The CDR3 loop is CSANSATGGFDTQYF. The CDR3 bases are TGCAGTGCTAACTCTGCAACAGGGGGCTTCGATACGCAGTATTTT.

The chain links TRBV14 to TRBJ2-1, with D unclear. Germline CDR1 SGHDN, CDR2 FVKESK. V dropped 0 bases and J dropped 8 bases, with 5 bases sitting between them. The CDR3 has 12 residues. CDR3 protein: CASSQELHEQFF. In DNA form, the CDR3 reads TGTGCCAGCAGCCAAGAGTTACATGAGCAGTTCTTC.

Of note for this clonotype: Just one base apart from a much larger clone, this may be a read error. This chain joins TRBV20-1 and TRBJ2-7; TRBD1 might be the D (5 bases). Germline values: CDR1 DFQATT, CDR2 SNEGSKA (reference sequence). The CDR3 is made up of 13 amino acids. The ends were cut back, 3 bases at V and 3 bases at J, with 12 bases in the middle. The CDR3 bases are TGCAGTGCTAGTCAGGGCTACAACTACGAGCAGTACTTC. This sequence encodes CSASQGYNYEQYF.

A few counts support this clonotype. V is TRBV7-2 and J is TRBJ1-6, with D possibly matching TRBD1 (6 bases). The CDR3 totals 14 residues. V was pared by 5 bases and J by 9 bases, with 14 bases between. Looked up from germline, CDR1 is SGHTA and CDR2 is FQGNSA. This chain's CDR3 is CASSHGQSASPLHF. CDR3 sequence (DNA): TGTGCCAGCAGCCATGGACAGTCAGCTTCACCCCTCCACTTT.

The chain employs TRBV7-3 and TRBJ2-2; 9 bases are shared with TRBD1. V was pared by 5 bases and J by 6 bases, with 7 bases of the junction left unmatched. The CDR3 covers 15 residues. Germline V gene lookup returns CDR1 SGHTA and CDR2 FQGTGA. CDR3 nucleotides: TGTGCCAGCAGCCCGGACAGGGGAGGCTCCGGGGAGCTGTTTTTT. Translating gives CASSPDRGGSGELFF.

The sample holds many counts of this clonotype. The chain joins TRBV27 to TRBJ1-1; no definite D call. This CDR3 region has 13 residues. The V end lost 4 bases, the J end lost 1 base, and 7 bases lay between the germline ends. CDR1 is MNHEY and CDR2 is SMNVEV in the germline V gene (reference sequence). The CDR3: CASSSFKNTEAFF. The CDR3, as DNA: TGTGCCAGCAGTTCGTTTAAGAACACTGAAGCTTTCTTT.

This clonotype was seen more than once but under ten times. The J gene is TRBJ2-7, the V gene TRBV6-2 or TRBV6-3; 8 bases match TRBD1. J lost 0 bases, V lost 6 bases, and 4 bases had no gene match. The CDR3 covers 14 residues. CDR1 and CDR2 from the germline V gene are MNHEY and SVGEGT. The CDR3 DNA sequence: TGTGCCAGCAGAAGGACAGGGACCTCCTACGAGCAGTACTTC. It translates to CASRRTGTSYEQYF.

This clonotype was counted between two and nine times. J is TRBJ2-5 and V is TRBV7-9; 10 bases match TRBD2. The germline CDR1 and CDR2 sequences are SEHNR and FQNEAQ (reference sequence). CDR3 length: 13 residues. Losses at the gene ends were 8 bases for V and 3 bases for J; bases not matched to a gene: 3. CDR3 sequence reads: CASVLAGKETQYF. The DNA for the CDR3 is TGTGCCAGCGTACTAGCGGGGAAAGAGACCCAGTACTTC. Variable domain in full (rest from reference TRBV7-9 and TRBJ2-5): DTGVSQNPRHKITKRGQNVTFRCDPISEHNRLYWYRQTLGQGPEFLTYFQNEAQLEKSRLLSDRFSAERPKGSFSTLEIQRTEQGDSAMYLCASVLAGKETQYFGPGTRLLVL.

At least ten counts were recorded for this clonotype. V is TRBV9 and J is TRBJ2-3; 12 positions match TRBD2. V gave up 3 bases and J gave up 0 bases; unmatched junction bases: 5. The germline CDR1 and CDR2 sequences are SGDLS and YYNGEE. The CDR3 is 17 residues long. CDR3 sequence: CASSATSGSWSTDTQYF. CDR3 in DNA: TGTGCCAGCAGCGCGACTAGCGGGAGTTGGAGCACAGATACGCAGTATTTT.

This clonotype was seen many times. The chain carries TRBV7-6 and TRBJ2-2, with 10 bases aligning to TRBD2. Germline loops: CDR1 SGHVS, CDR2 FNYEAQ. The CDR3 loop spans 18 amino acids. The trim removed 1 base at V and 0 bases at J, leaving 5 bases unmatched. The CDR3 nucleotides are TGTGCCAGCAGCTTAGGGCCTAGCGGGAGAGCGAACACCGGGGAGCTGTTTTTT. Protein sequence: CASSLGPSGRANTGELFF.

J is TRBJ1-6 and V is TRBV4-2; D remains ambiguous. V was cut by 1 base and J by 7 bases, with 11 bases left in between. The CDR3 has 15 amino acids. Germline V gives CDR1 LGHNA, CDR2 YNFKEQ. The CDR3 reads CASSQADRRNSPLHF. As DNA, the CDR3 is TGTGCCAGCAGCCAAGCCGACCGTAGAAATTCACCCCTCCACTTT.

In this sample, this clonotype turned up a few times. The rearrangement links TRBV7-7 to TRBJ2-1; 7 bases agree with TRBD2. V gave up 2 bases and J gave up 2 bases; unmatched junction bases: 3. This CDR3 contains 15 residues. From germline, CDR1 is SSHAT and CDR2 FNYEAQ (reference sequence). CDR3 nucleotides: TGTGCCAGCAGCTTACTACTAGCGCCCTACAATGAGCAGTTCTTC. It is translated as CASSLLLAPYNEQFF.

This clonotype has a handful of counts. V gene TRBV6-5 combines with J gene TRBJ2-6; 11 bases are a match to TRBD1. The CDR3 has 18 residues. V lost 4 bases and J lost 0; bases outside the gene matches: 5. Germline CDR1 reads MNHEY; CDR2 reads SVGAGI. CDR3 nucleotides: TGTGCCAGCAGTTTAGTCGGGACAGGGGGCTCTGGGGCCAACGTCCTGACTTTC. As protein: CASSLVGTGGSGANVLTF.

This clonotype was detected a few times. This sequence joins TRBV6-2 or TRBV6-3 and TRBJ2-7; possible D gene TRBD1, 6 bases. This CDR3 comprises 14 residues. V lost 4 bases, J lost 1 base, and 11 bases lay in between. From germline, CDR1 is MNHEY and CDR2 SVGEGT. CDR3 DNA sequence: TGTGCCAGCAGTTCCCTGGGGGCTTCCTACGAGCAGTACTTC. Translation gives CASSSLGASYEQYF.

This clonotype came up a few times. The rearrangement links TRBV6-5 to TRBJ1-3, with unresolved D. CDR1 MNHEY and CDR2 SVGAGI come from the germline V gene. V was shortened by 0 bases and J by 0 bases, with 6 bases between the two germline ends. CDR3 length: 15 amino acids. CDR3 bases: TGTGCCAGCAGTTACTCGGGGAACTCTGGAAACACCATATATTTT. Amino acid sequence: CASSYSGNSGNTIYF.

CDR3 sequence reads: CSAPPALAGGDTQYF. CDR3 sequence (DNA): TGCAGTGCTCCCCCCGCACTAGCGGGGGGAGATACGCAGTATTTT. This chain uses TRBV20-1 with TRBJ2-3; 12 bases are a match to TRBD2. J gave up 5 bases and V 5 bases, and 8 bases lay outside the gene matches. Germline-derived CDR1 and CDR2 are DFQATT and SNEGSKA (reference sequence). CDR3 size: 15 residues.

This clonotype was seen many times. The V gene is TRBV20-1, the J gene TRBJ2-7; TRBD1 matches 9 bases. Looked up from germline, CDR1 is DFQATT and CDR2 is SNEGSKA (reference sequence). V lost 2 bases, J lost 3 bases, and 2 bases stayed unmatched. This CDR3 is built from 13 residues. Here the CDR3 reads CSARKGQGYEQYF. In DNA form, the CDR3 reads TGCAGTGCTAGAAAGGGACAGGGCTACGAGCAGTACTTC.

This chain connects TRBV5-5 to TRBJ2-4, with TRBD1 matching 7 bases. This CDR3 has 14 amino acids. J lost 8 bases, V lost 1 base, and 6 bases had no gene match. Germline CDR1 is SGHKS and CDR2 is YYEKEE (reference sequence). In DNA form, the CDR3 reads TGTGCCAGCAGCTTGCAACAGGGGACGGACATTCAGTACTTC. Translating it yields CASSLQQGTDIQYF.

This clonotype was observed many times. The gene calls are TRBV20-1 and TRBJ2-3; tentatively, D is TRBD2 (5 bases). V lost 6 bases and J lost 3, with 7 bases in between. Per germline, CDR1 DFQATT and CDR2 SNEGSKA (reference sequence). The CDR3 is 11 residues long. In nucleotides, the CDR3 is TGCAGTGCCCGGAGGACAGATACGCAGTATTTT. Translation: CSARRTDTQYF.

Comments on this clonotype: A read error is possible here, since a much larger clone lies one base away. CDR3: CASSPTGFSTGELFF. The CDR3 DNA reads as TGCGCCAGCAGCCCGACAGGATTTAGCACCGGGGAGCTGTTTTTT. The chain recombines TRBV5-1 with TRBJ2-2; D possibly corresponds to TRBD1 (6 bases). Germline CDR1 reads SGHRS; CDR2 reads YFSETQ. V was cut by 4 bases and J by 4 bases, with 14 bases left in between. This CDR3 region has 15 residues.